This TCR beta chain was obtained from a study of T cells in tumors after PD-1 blockade (dated by TCRdb to about 2019). Background for the entire study: Exclusion criteria were prior checkpoint blockade, use of systemic immunosuppressants, or recent radiotherapy or other anti-cancer therapy within 4 weeks. Treatment consisted of either cemiplimab 350 mg every 2 weeks or pembrolizumab 200 mg every 3 weeks. While on anti-PD-1 treatment, some of the patients also continued taking daily vismodegib 150 mg. An average of 113,528 TCR templates (range about 21,000-280,000) and about 38,000 unique clonotypes was obtained for peripheral blood samples. Paired single-cell RNA and TCR sequencing was done in the study on site-matched tumors from patients with BCC or SCC, both before and after anti-PD-1 therapy. To compare blood and tumor clonotypes, bulk TCR sequencing was performed on nine to ten peripheral blood samples from about five patients. RECIST version 1.1 was used to evaluate clinical response.

Comment on this clone: Its cognate antigen has yet to be identified. The record has no base qualities; no much larger clone is one base away.

The CDR3 contains 17 residues, cysteine and phenylalanine counted. The CDR3 DNA has 51 bases and is translated from base 1. The CDR1 and CDR2 encoded by the germline V gene (reference sequence) are LGHDT and YNNKEL. V is cut back by 4 bases and J by 0 bases, with 9 bases in the junction unmatched. The immunoSEQ platform was used to carry out deep TCRbeta sequencing. Regarding the original processing steps: For further analysis, only productive rearrangements were exported out of the immunoSEQ Analyzer. T cell phenotypes were assigned to bulk TCRbeta clonotypes by matching the clonotypes to single-cell RNA+TCR-seq clones with the same TCRbeta sequence. Tumor enrichment of a clone was calculated by dividing the clone's tumor frequency by the clone's PBMC frequency, both taken from bulk TCR sequencing. GLIPH was used to group TCRs into specificity groups, clusters of distinct TCRs likely recognizing common antigens via shared CDR3 motifs. TCRdb retrieved this table from immuneACCESS and kept in-frame rearrangements only. Not all clones are present; in checked studies, unresolved V genes account for under half, and no reason is known for the remainder. V and J calls and clone size are copied from that table; D and trimming were computed from the DNA. The sample includes more than 50,000 clones, with approximately 79% observed a single time. About 4.8% of the sample lies in the top ten.

Results the study describes overall, beyond this receptor: About 41% of tumor TCR clonotypes were detected in blood, and some novel exhausted tumor clones were observed in pre-treatment blood, which was taken as suggesting peripheral recruitment. The source of novel T cell clones was not identified, and lymphoid organs or rare unexpanded clones within the tumor or the tumor periphery could be included among the possible sources.

This specimen's time point label, interpreted: after anti-PD-1 therapy. Genomic DNA extracted from tumor biopsies or peripheral blood was used for bulk TCRbeta sequencing, with input ranging from about 616 ng to 6,500 ng. Histologically proven advanced or metastatic basal or squamous cell carcinoma was present in all patients, all of whom were poor candidates for surgical resection. The basal cell carcinoma cohort was made up of more than 10 patients, and bulk tumor TCR sequencing was performed for 8 of these patients. This chain joins TRBV3-1 (or the pseudogene TRBV3-2) to TRBJ1-3; TRBD1 agrees with 7 junctional bases. This receptor was identified in a human donor with basal cell carcinoma. This specimen was PBMCs, taken after anti-PD-1 treatment. Read as DNA, the sequence is TGTGCCAGCAGCCGTAAAAAGGGACAGATCTCTGGAAACACCATATATTTT. Translation gives CASSRKKGQISGNTIYF.